The entry that follows covers one TCR beta chain sequence. This record comes from a study of shared T cell receptors in the human thymus. Clones were sequenced by immunoSEQ multiplex PCR, and TCRdb holds only the in-frame ones, with some missing. Of about 380,000 clones listed, approximately 95% are singletons. The CDR3 has 16 residues. V was clipped by 8 bases and J by 0 bases; unmatched bases: 10. Germline values: CDR1 LNHDA, CDR2 SQIVND (reference sequence). This sequence originates from a human donor. Material: thymocytes. The chain carries TRBV19 and TRBJ2-4; 7 nucleotides line up with TRBD2. The CDR3 nucleotides read TGTGCCAGTCCTGATTCTAGCGGCCGAGCCAAAAACATTCAGTACTTC. Translation: CASPDSSGRAKNIQYF.